The next 6 T cell receptor beta chains were all read from a single sample in a study of T and B cells in COVID-19 patients. From blood, about 240-550 ng of genomic DNA served as TRB template. Multiplex PCR with BIOMED2 TRB-A/B primer pools amplified TRB rearrangements. Via MiXCR, TCRdb re-called the multiplex PCR reads, giving one row per CDR3 protein. The sample records 15,000 to 20,000 distinct CDR3 sequences, around 35% being singletons. The material sequenced was blood. These receptors originate from a human donor with active COVID-19.

Of note for this clonotype: A clone one base away is much larger, so this may be a read error. The chain is built from TRBV19 and TRBJ2-7, with D unclear. This CDR3 is 14 amino acids long. V lost 1 base and J lost 3, with 10 bases in between. Germline V gene lookup returns CDR1 LNHDA and CDR2 SQIVND (reference sequence). CDR3 bases: TGTGCCAGTAGTATAGTCGTCAGTTTCTACGAGCAGTACTTC. The encoded protein is CASSIVVSFYEQYF.

This clonotype was detected only once. V and J are TRBV20-1 and TRBJ1-2, with D hard to call. Germline V gives CDR1 DFQATT, CDR2 SNEGSKA (reference sequence). Trimming took off 2 bases at V and 3 bases at J, with 7 bases between the two ends. CDR3 size: 12 residues. For the CDR3, the DNA is TGCAGTGCTAGACCAGAGTACTATGGCTACACCTTC. It yields the protein CSARPEYYGYTF.

The J gene is TRBJ2-2, the V gene TRBV7-2; 11 nucleotides agree with TRBD2. Trimming cost V 2 bases and J 4 bases; bases outside gene matches: 0. From germline, CDR1 is SGHTA and CDR2 FQGNSA. The CDR3 sequence is 15 residues long. The CDR3 nucleotides read TGTGCCAGCAGCTTACTAGCGGGGGGCACCGGGGAGCTGTTTTTT. Its protein is CASSLLAGGTGELFF. Together with reference TRBV7-2 and TRBJ2-2, the CDR3 gives the full variable domain: GAGVSQSPSNKVTEKGKDVELRCDPISGHTALYWYRQSLGQGLEFLIYFQGNSAPDKSGLPSDRFSAERTGGSVSTLTIQRTQQEDSAVYLCASSLLAGGTGELFFGEGSRLTVL.

This clonotype was seen a single time. This chain joins TRBV5-1 and TRBJ2-3; 7 bases align to TRBD2. The CDR3 has 15 residues. Germline V lookup: CDR1 SGHRS, CDR2 YFSETQ. V trimming: 0 bases; J trimming: 0 bases; junction bases outside the gene matches: 1. The CDR3 sequence is CASSLVSGSTDTQYF. CDR3 DNA: TGCGCCAGCAGCTTGGTTAGCGGGAGCACAGATACGCAGTATTTT. The whole variable domain, remainder taken from reference TRBV5-1 and TRBJ2-3, is KAGVTQTPRYLIKTRGQQVTLSCSPISGHRSVSWYQQTPGQGLQFLFEYFSETQRNKGNFPGRFSGRQFSNSRSEMNVSTLELGDSALYLCASSLVSGSTDTQYFGPGTRLTVL.

This clonotype has just a few counts. The J gene is TRBJ1-2, the V gene TRBV13, with TRBD1 matching 7 bases. The CDR3 is 13 amino acids. V was pared by 5 bases and J by 8 bases, with 8 bases of the junction left unmatched. The germline V gene encodes CDR1 PRHDT and CDR2 FYEKMQ (reference sequence). DNA of the CDR3: TGTGCCAGCAGCAGTCGACAGGGCTCGGGCTACACCTTC. This gives the protein CASSSRQGSGYTF.

This clonotype is labeled as medium-sized. This chain uses TRBV19 with TRBJ2-5; D is undetermined. Germline assignment: CDR1 LNHDA and CDR2 SQIVND (reference sequence). V lost 5 bases, J lost 4 bases, and 11 bases lay in between. The CDR3 is 13 amino acids. CDR3 loop: CASSPQWGETQYF. The CDR3, as DNA: TGTGCCAGTAGTCCGCAGTGGGGAGAGACCCAGTACTTC.